The 10 T cell receptor beta chains in this list originate from one sample, sequenced in a study of T cell clones after liver transplantation. Profiling relied on immunoSEQ multiplex PCR, and the TCRdb table lists in-frame clones only, not all of them. The sample lists about 75,000 clones; 80% to 85% were seen once. Sequencing was performed on CD4+ T cells from blood, taken around 50 months after liver transplant. These receptors came from a human patient who received a liver transplant. Certain T cells may be donor cells from the graft.

The chain links TRBV7-2 to TRBJ2-1, with 9 bases identical to TRBD2. V lost 5 bases and J lost 6; bases outside the gene matches: 11. CDR3 length: 16 residues. From germline, CDR1 is SGHTA and CDR2 FQGNSA. The DNA of the CDR3 is TGTGCCAGCAGCCAAATTAGCGGGAGACTTCCCAATGAGCAGTTCTTC. This encodes CASSQISGRLPNEQFF.

J is TRBJ2-2 and V is TRBV28, with D perhaps TRBD1 (8 bases). V lost 6 bases and J lost 5, with 16 bases in between. Germline assignment: CDR1 MDHEN and CDR2 SYDVKM. The CDR3 spans 15 residues. CDR3 region: CASSTTGGGTGELFF. The CDR3 DNA reads as TGTGCCAGCAGCACCACAGGGGGGGGTACCGGGGAGCTGTTTTTT.

The DNA for the CDR3 is TGCGCCAGCAGCCCCGATTCGGGCAATCAGCCCCAGCATTTT. Translation: CASSPDSGNQPQHF. The chain uses TRBV5-1 and TRBJ1-5; D gene unclear. The CDR3 extends over 14 amino acids. V lost 4 bases to trimming and J lost 2 bases, with 10 bases between them. The germline V gene encodes CDR1 SGHRS and CDR2 YFSETQ.

This clone has only one observation. The CDR3 reads CATSRGSPTSGRGELFF. Here the CDR3 DNA reads TGTGCCACCAGCAGAGGGTCACCGACTAGCGGGAGGGGGGAGCTGTTTTTT. This chain connects TRBV15 to TRBJ2-2; 13 bases match TRBD2. J gave up 8 bases and V 1 base, and 7 bases lay outside the gene matches. This CDR3 is built from 17 residues. Germline CDR1 is LNHNV and CDR2 is YYDKDF (reference sequence).

The chain is built from TRBV5-4 and TRBJ2-7, with 9 bases matching TRBD1. From germline, CDR1 is SGHNT and CDR2 YYREEE (reference sequence). CDR3 length equals 15 residues. Trimming cost V 1 base and J 3 bases; bases outside gene matches: 5. CDR3 nucleotide sequence: TGTGCCAGCAGCTTGCCTCCGGGACAGGGCTACGAGCAGTACTTC. Its protein product is CASSLPPGQGYEQYF.

The V call is TRBV7-3, the J call TRBJ2-3; D not resolved. Germline lookup yields CDR1 SGHTA and CDR2 FQGTGA. With 2 bases removed from V and 2 bases from J, the gap between germline ends came to 8 bases. CDR3 length: 14 amino acids. As DNA, the CDR3 is TGTGCCAGCAGCTTATACGGCACCACAGATACGCAGTATTTT. It specifies CASSLYGTTDTQYF.

This chain connects TRBV28 to TRBJ2-7, with D possibly matching TRBD1 (6 bases). Germline lookup yields CDR1 MDHEN and CDR2 SYDVKM. V lost 7 bases and J 7 bases, leaving 20 bases between the germline ends. The CDR3 spans 14 residues. In nucleotides, the CDR3 is TGTGCCAGCACCACCGGGACATTGTCCCAGGAGCAGTACTTC. It encodes CASTTGTLSQEQYF.

This clone was detected only a few times. Written as DNA, the CDR3 is TGCGCCAGCAGTGACCGGACAGCAAACATTCAGTACTTC. Translated: CASSDRTANIQYF. V is TRBV10-2 and J is TRBJ2-4; weak D call: TRBD1 (6 bases). The CDR3 has 13 amino acids. Germline loops: CDR1 WSHSY, CDR2 SAAADI. With 3 bases removed from V and 6 bases from J, the gap between germline ends came to 9 bases.

The chain has TRBV5-6 and TRBJ2-5; 12 bases match TRBD2. Losses at the gene ends were 5 bases for V and 4 bases for J; bases not matched to a gene: 6. Germline assignment: CDR1 SGHDT and CDR2 YYEEEE. This CDR3 is 15 amino acids long. CDR3 loop: CASSRLAGEVETQYF. The CDR3 DNA follows: TGTGCCAGCAGTCGACTAGCGGGGGAGGTAGAGACCCAGTACTTC.

CDR3: CTSVPTPGTETEAFF. CDR3 DNA sequence: TGCACCAGCGTTCCAACCCCAGGGACAGAGACTGAAGCTTTCTTT. The J gene is TRBJ1-1, the V gene TRBV1; the table names TRBD1, a call not compared with the DNA. TRBV1 is deemed a pseudogene. The CDR3 is 15 amino acids.